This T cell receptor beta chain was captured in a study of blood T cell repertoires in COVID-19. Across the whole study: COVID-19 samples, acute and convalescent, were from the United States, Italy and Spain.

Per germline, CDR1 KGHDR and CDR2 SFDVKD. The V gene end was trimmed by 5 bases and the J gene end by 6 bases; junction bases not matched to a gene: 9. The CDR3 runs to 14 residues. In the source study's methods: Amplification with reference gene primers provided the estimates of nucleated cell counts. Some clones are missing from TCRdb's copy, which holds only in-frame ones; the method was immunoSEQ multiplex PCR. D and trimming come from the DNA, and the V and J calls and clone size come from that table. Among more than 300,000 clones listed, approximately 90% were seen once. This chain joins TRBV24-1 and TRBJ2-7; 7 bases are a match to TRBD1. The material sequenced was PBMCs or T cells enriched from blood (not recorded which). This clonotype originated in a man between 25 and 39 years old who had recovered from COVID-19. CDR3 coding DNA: TGTGCCACCAGTGGTGCAGGGACAGCCAGCGAGCAGTACTTC. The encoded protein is CATSGAGTASEQYF.